This TCR beta chain was profiled in a study of blood T cells in healthy people across ages. Combining a sample-barcoded 5' primer with a J-beta primer mix, a second PCR ran for roughly 7 to 11 cycles. Using its own MiXCR run on the 5' RACE reads, TCRdb lists one record per CDR3 protein. The sample has around 870,000 distinct CDR3 sequences, 29% seen once. This clonotype was seen only a few times. The CDR3 has 15 amino acids. With 6 bases removed from V and 1 base from J, the gap between germline ends came to 15 bases. Germline CDR1 is MNHNY and CDR2 is SVGAGI (reference sequence). Sequencing was performed on blood. The clonotype comes from a woman of 80 years or more in good health. This chain joins TRBV6-6 and TRBJ1-1, with a tentative D call TRBD1 (5 bases). In nucleotides, the CDR3 is TGTGCCAGCAGGTCCCCGCGGGGACCGAACACTGAAGCTTTCTTT. The encoded protein is CASRSPRGPNTEAFF.